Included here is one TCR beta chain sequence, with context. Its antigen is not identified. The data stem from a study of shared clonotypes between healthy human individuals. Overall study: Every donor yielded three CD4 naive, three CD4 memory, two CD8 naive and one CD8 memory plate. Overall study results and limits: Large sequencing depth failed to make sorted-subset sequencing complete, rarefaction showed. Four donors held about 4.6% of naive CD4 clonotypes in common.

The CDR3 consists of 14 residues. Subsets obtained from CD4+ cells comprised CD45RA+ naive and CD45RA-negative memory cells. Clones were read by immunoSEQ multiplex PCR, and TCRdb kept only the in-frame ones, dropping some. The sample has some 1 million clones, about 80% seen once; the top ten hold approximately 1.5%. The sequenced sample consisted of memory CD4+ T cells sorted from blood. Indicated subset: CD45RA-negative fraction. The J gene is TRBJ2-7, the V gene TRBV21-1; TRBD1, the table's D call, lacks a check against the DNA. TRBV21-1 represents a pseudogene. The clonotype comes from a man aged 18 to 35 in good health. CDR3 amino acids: CASSIGGRVYEQYF. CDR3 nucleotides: TGTGCCAGCAGTATAGGGGGCAGAGTTTACGAGCAGTACTTC.